A selection of T cell receptor beta chains follows, all from one sample in a study of cytomegalovirus exposure and HLA in healthy donors. Using immunoSEQ multiplex PCR, the repertoire was profiled, and TCRdb retains in-frame clones only, with some absent. The sample shows about 130,000 clones, about three quarters of them seen only once. The source material was PBMCs. These receptors were obtained from a human donor in good health. The CDR3 runs from the conserved cysteine through the conserved F or W. The order of the fields is D gene, J gene, V gene, clone size, CDR3 DNA, CDR3 protein. A D gene is named only where the DNA matches it firmly. Size is stated for part of the rows, as once, few or many counts, or as a class when the clone is expanded.

TRBD2 | TRBJ2-3 | TRBV5-4 | NA | TGTGCCAGCAGCTTGGGCGGAGCGGGGGGGGCTAGCACAGATACGCAGTATTTT | CASSLGGAGGASTDTQYF
NA | TRBJ1-4 | TRBV27 | NA | TGTGCCAGCAGTTTTGTGGCGCTGGGGGCCCCGGAAAAACTGTTTTTT | CASSFVALGAPEKLFF
TRBD1 | TRBJ2-1 | TRBV5-4 | NA | TGTGCCAGCAGCACCGGACAGGGGAGAGGTGAGCAGTTCTTC | CASSTGQGRGEQFF
NA | TRBJ2-7 | TRBV6-6 | NA | TGTGCCAGCAGCCCTCAGGGTTACGAGCAGTACTTC | CASSPQGYEQYF
NA | TRBJ1-1 | TRBV6-5 | few | TGTGCCAGCAGTAGAGGGATCATGAACACTGAAGCTTTCTTT | CASSRGIMNTEAFF
TRBD2 | TRBJ2-5 | TRBV5-1 | NA | TGCGCCAGCAGACCAACTTTAGCGGGAGGGGGAGAGACCCAGTACTTC | CASRPTLAGGGETQYF
TRBD1 | TRBJ1-2 | TRBV6-1 | NA | TGTGCCAGCAGTGCAGGGACAGGCGGCTTCGGGGTGCAGCTCTATGGCTACACCTTC | CASSAGTGGFGVQLYGYTF
NA | TRBJ1-5 | TRBV30 | NA | TGTGCCTGGCAAGGAATTGGGGGGTCTGGCAATCAGCCCCAGCATTTT | CAWQGIGGSGNQPQHF
NA | TRBJ2-5 | TRBV7-8 | few | TGTGCCAGCAGCTTACAGGGTATGGAGACCCAGTACTTC | CASSLQGMETQYF
TRBD2 | TRBJ2-2 | TRBV10-3 | NA | TGTGCCATCAGTGAAGCGGGGGGGGGTACCGGGGAGCTGTTTTTT | CAISEAGGGTGELFF
NA | TRBJ2-1 | TRBV28 | NA | TGTGCCAGCAGTTTAAGGAGGGGCGGTGAGCAGTTCTTC | CASSLRRGGEQFF
NA | TRBJ2-5 | TRBV7-9 | NA | TGTTCCAGCAGCTCACTGGGGGCACAAGAGACCCAGTACTTC | CSSSSLGAQETQYF
TRBD2 | TRBJ2-3 | TRBV6-1 | NA | TGTGCCAGCAGAGCCCGGGGGGGGAGGACAGATACGCAGTATTTT | CASRARGGRTDTQYF
TRBD1 | TRBJ2-1 | TRBV19 | NA | TGTGCCAGTAGGAGGGTCGGGACAGGGAGGGATGAGCAGTTCTTC | CASRRVGTGRDEQFF
NA | TRBJ1-2 | TRBV2 | many | TGTGCCAGCAGTGGACAGGAGGAGCCGGGCTATGGCTACACCTTC | CASSGQEEPGYGYTF
TRBD1 | TRBJ1-2 | TRBV19 | NA | TGTGCCAGTAGCGCCCGGGACAGGCGATACACCTTC | CASSARDRRYTF
TRBD1 | TRBJ2-3 | TRBV2 | once | TGTGCCAGCTCTCGGGACAGGGGCACAGATACGCAGTATTTT | CASSRDRGTDTQYF
TRBD2 | TRBJ2-5 | TRBV7-2 | NA | TGTGCCAGCAGCCCGTCGGCGGGGGTGGGTCAAGAGACCCAGTACTTC | CASSPSAGVGQETQYF
NA | TRBJ2-7 | TRBV11-1 | NA | TGTGCCAGCAGCTTACGGGATCGTCTCTACGAGCAGTACTTC | CASSLRDRLYEQYF
NA | TRBJ2-7 | TRBV6-1 | NA | TGTGCCAGCAGTAACGACATGGCCCCCTACGAGCAGTACTTC | CASSNDMAPYEQYF